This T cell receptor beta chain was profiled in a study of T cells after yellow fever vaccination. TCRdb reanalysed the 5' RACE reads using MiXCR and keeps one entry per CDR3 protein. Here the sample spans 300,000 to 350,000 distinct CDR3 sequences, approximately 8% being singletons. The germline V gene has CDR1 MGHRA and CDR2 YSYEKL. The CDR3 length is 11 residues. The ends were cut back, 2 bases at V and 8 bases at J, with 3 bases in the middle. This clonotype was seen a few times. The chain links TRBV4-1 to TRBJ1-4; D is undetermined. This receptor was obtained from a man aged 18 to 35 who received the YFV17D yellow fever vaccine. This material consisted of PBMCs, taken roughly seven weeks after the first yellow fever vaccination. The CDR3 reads CASSQREKLFF. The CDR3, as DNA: TGCGCCAGCAGCCAAAGGGAAAAACTGTTTTTT.